Listed below are T cell receptor beta chains from one sample, sequenced in a study of T cell changes during pregnancy in multiple sclerosis. Repertoires were generated with immunoSEQ multiplex PCR, while TCRdb's copy carries only in-frame clones and drops some. The sample consists of about 110,000 clones, just over 90% of them appearing once. This specimen was peripheral blood, taken after pregnancy. Source of these receptors: a female donor with multiple sclerosis, enrolled in a pregnancy study. Both conserved end residues are part of each CDR3. A D gene is named only where the DNA matches it firmly. Clone sizes are given selectively: once, few, many, or a class where the clone is expanded.

v_gene	d_gene	abundance	j_gene	CDR3aa	CDR3nt
TRBV27	TRBD1	NA	TRBJ1-2	CASSSRTGPPYGYTF	TGTGCCAGCAGTTCGCGGACAGGGCCCCCTTATGGCTACACCTTC
TRBV6-6	TRBD1	NA	TRBJ1-2	CASRSGGAGGYTF	TGTGCCAGCAGATCAGGGGGCGCGGGTGGCTACACCTTC
TRBV9	NA	NA	TRBJ2-4	CASSVDPGLAKNIQYF	TGTGCCAGCAGCGTAGATCCGGGTTTGGCCAAAAACATTCAGTACTTC
TRBV29-1	NA	NA	TRBJ1-5	CSVEEGSQPQHF	TGCAGCGTTGAAGAGGGCAGCCAGCCCCAGCATTTT
TRBV5-8	TRBD1	NA	TRBJ2-7	CASSPWTGQPYEQYF	TGTGCCAGCAGCCCGTGGACAGGACAACCCTACGAGCAGTACTTC
TRBV19	TRBD2	NA	TRBJ2-1	CASRELAGPYNEQFF	TGTGCCAGTAGGGAACTAGCGGGGCCTTACAATGAGCAGTTCTTC
TRBV5-4	TRBD1	NA	TRBJ1-5	CASSGDRGQPQHF	TGTGCCAGCAGCGGCGACAGGGGACAGCCCCAGCATTTT
TRBV7-6	TRBD2	once	TRBJ2-5	CASSMTSGEGETQYF	TGTGCCAGCAGTATGACTAGCGGGGAGGGGGAGACCCAGTACTTC
TRBV5-6	TRBD1	once	TRBJ1-2	CASSLERIDRGNGYTF	TGTGCCAGCAGCTTGGAACGGATAGACAGGGGAAACGGCTACACCTTC
TRBV7-3	TRBD1	NA	TRBJ2-2	CASSDSGTVTGELFF	TGTGCCAGCAGCGATTCAGGGACAGTCACCGGGGAGCTGTTTTTT
TRBV5-1	NA	NA	TRBJ2-7	CASSLDSAYEQYF	TGCGCCAGCAGCCTCGACAGCGCCTACGAGCAGTACTTC
TRBV5-8	NA	NA	TRBJ1-2	CASSWTDGYTF	TGTGCCAGCAGCTGGACAGATGGCTACACCTTC
TRBV25-1	TRBD1	NA	TRBJ1-4	CASSRGPGTGEEKLFF	TGTGCCAGCAGTAGAGGACCGGGGACAGGGGAAGAAAAACTGTTTTTT
TRBV21-1	NA	NA	TRBJ2-7	CASSKVSSRNYEQYF	TGTGCCAGCAGCAAAGTTAGTAGTAGAAACTACGAGCAGTACTTC
TRBV9	TRBD2	few	TRBJ2-1	CASSATSGGYNEQFF	TGTGCCAGCAGCGCAACTAGCGGGGGGTACAATGAGCAGTTCTTC
TRBV7-8	NA	NA	TRBJ2-7	CASTGDSYEQYF	TGTGCCAGCACAGGGGACTCCTACGAGCAGTACTTC
TRBV5-1	TRBD1	NA	TRBJ2-4	CASSFEPGQPKNIQYF	TGCGCCAGCAGCTTCGAACCGGGACAGCCCAAAAACATTCAGTACTTC
TRBV5-1	NA	NA	TRBJ2-7	CASSLIQGYEQYF	TGCGCCAGCAGCTTGATACAGGGCTACGAGCAGTACTTC
TRBV5-1	TRBD1	NA	TRBJ1-1	CASSPNMGQANTEAFF	TGCGCCAGCAGCCCTAACATGGGACAGGCTAACACTGAAGCTTTCTTT
TRBV27	TRBD1	NA	TRBJ2-7	CASSLSDRGSYEQYF	TGTGCCAGCAGCCTTTCGGACAGGGGGTCCTACGAGCAGTACTTC
TRBV14	NA	NA	TRBJ2-7	CASSRRMGGYEQYF	TGTGCCAGCAGCCGAAGAATGGGCGGGTACGAGCAGTACTTC
TRBV10-3	NA	NA	TRBJ1-1	CAISPHEGHTEAFF	TGTGCCATCAGCCCTCATGAGGGCCACACTGAAGCTTTCTTT
TRBV5-4	TRBD1	NA	TRBJ1-2	CASSLGQGIEFYGYTF	TGTGCCAGCAGCTTGGGACAGGGGATAGAGTTTTATGGCTACACCTTC
TRBV4-1	NA	NA	TRBJ2-2	CASSQDRLGGPLANTGELFF	TGCGCCAGCAGCCAAGATCGATTGGGGGGGCCCCTCGCGAACACCGGGGAGCTGTTTTTT
TRBV9	TRBD2	NA	TRBJ2-3	CASSAPKAGLVSTDTQYF	TGTGCCAGCAGCGCCCCGAAAGCAGGACTAGTCAGCACAGATACGCAGTATTTT
TRBV2	NA	NA	TRBJ2-3	CASRSPSTDTQYF	TGTGCCAGCAGGAGCCCTAGCACAGATACGCAGTATTTT
TRBV19	NA	few	TRBJ2-1	CASSRGLLNEQFF	TGTGCCAGTAGTAGAGGACTCCTCAATGAGCAGTTCTTC
TRBV4-2	TRBD2	NA	TRBJ2-1	CASSQDLAGYNEQFF	TGTGCCAGCAGCCAAGATCTAGCGGGGTACAATGAGCAGTTCTTC
TRBV5-1	TRBD2	NA	TRBJ2-2	CASSLGPAGARTGELFF	TGCGCCAGCAGCTTAGGTCCAGCGGGGGCCCGGACCGGGGAGCTGTTTTTT
TRBV7-9	NA	NA	TRBJ2-7	CASSPPAESEQYF	TGTGCCAGCAGCCCCCCAGCGGAAAGCGAGCAGTACTTC
TRBV19	TRBD1	NA	TRBJ2-7	CASSNPTGVSYEQYF	TGTGCCAGTAGTAACCCGACAGGGGTGTCCTACGAGCAGTACTTC
TRBV2	TRBD1	NA	TRBJ1-1	CAIQTGTGMGLEAFF	TGTGCCATCCAGACAGGGACGGGTATGGGCTTGGAAGCTTTCTTT
TRBV2	TRBD1	NA	TRBJ2-1	CASRWTGLYNEQFF	TGTGCCAGCAGATGGACAGGGCTCTACAATGAGCAGTTCTTC
TRBV6-1	NA	NA	TRBJ2-5	CASTPVPGSTETQYF	TGTGCCAGCACCCCAGTCCCAGGGTCGACGGAGACCCAGTACTTC
TRBV27	NA	NA	TRBJ2-1	CASSLSGQYNEQFF	TGTGCCAGCAGTTTATCCGGACAGTACAATGAGCAGTTCTTC
TRBV11-2	NA	NA	TRBJ1-4	CASSYRAGRATNEKLFF	TGTGCCAGCAGCTACCGGGCGGGACGGGCAACTAATGAAAAACTGTTTTTT
TRBV7-7	TRBD1	NA	TRBJ2-1	CASSPGQGPYNEQFF	TGTGCTAGCAGCCCGGGACAGGGACCATACAATGAGCAGTTCTTC
TRBV9	TRBD2	NA	TRBJ2-1	CASSASSGDNEQFF	TGTGCCAGCAGCGCCTCTAGCGGGGACAATGAGCAGTTCTTC
TRBV25-1	TRBD1	NA	TRBJ1-5	CASTQTGSNQPQHF	TGTGCCAGCACCCAGACAGGGAGCAATCAGCCCCAGCATTTT
TRBV9	TRBD1	NA	TRBJ2-3	CASSGDSSSTDTQYF	TGTGCCAGCAGCGGGGACAGTAGTAGCACAGATACGCAGTATTTT